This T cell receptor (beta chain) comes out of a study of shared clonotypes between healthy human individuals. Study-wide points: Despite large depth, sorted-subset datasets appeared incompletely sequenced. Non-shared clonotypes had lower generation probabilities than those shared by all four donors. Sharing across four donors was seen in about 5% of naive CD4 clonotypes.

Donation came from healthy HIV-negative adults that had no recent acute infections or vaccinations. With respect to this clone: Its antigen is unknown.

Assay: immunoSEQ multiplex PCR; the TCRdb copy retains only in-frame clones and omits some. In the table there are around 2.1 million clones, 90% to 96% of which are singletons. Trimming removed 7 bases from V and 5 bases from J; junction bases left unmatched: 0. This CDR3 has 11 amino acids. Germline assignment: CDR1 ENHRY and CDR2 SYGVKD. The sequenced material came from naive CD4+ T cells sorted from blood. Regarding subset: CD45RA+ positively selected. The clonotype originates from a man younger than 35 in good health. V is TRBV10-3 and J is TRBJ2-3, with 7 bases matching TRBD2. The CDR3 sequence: CAITGGDTQYF. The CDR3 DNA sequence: TGTGCCATCACGGGGGGAGATACGCAGTATTTT.